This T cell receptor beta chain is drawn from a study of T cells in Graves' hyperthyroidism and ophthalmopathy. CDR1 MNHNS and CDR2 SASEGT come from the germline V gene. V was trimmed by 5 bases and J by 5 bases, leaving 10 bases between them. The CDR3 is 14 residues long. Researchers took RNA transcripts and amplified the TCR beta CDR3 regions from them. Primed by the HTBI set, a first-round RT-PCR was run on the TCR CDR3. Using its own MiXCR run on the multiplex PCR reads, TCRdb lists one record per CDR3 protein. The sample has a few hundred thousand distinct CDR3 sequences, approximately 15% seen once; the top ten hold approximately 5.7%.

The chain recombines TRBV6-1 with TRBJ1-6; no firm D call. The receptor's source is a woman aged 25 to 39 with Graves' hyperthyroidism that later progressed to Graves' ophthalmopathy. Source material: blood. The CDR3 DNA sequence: TGTGCCAGCAGTTCCACCCCCGATAATTCACCCCTCCACTTT. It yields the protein CASSSTPDNSPLHF.